This is a list of T cell receptor beta chains from one sample in a study of blood T cell repertoires in COVID-19. Profiled with immunoSEQ multiplex PCR; TCRdb holds only in-frame clones, not every one. The data hold about 76,000 clones, with about 88% observed a single time. Sequencing was carried out using peripheral blood. Receptor source: a man between 60 and 75 years old with COVID-19, enrolled during active disease. CDR3s include the opening cysteine and the closing phenylalanine or tryptophan. Each record gives: CDR3 DNA, CDR3 protein, CDR3 length, J gene, D gene, clone size, V gene. D genes are given only for firm matches. The size field is filled for only some rows; it gives once, few, many or a size class.

DNA: TGCGCCAGCAGCTTGGGCAGGCTGGAGACCCAGTACTTC
CDR3: CASSLGRLETQYF
length: 13
J: TRBJ2-5
D: .
size: .
V: TRBV5-1

DNA: TGTGCCAGCAGCGCCGGGGGGACTAGCCATTCCAATGAGCAGTTCTTC
CDR3: CASSAGGTSHSNEQFF
length: 16
J: TRBJ2-1
D: TRBD2
size: .
V: TRBV9

DNA: TGTGCCAGCTCACCAGGACTTGAGCGCACAGATACGCAGTATTTT
CDR3: CASSPGLERTDTQYF
length: 15
J: TRBJ2-3
D: .
size: .
V: TRBV18

DNA: TGTGCCAGCAGCTTGCGGCGGGAAGGCGGGGAGCTGTTTTTT
CDR3: CASSLRREGGELFF
length: 14
J: TRBJ2-2
D: .
size: .
V: TRBV5-4

DNA: TGTGCCAGTAGTCAGGGACAGGGAAATCAGCCCCAGCATTTT
CDR3: CASSQGQGNQPQHF
length: 14
J: TRBJ1-5
D: TRBD1
size: .
V: TRBV19

DNA: TGTGCCAGCGATAAAGGGTTAGGGGCCTACGAGCAGTACTTC
CDR3: CASDKGLGAYEQYF
length: 14
J: TRBJ2-7
D: .
size: .
V: TRBV7-9

DNA: TGTGCCATCAGTTTAACAGGGGTACAGGGCCTCTCTGGGGCCAACGTCCTGACTTTC
CDR3: CAISLTGVQGLSGANVLTF
length: 19
J: TRBJ2-6
D: TRBD1
size: .
V: TRBV10-3

DNA: TGCGCCAGCAGCGTATCCGGGACAGGGGGTTTCGGGTCACCCCTCCACTTT
CDR3: CASSVSGTGGFGSPLHF
length: 17
J: TRBJ1-6
D: TRBD1
size: .
V: TRBV5-1

DNA: TGTGCCAGCAGCTTTGGAGGCGACCAAGAGACCCAGTACTTC
CDR3: CASSFGGDQETQYF
length: 14
J: TRBJ2-5
D: .
size: .
V: TRBV9

DNA: TGTGCCATCAGTGTTTCCGGGGGGGAAACTGAAGCTTTCTTT
CDR3: CAISVSGGETEAFF
length: 14
J: TRBJ1-1
D: .
size: .
V: TRBV10-3

DNA: TGTGCCAGCAGCTTCGGGACTGCAAGCGAGCAGTACTTC
CDR3: CASSFGTASEQYF
length: 13
J: TRBJ2-7
D: .
size: .
V: TRBV9

DNA: TGTGCCAGCAGTCCCGGGGGACCGACCGGGGAGCTGTTTTTT
CDR3: CASSPGGPTGELFF
length: 14
J: TRBJ2-2
D: .
size: .
V: TRBV28

DNA: TGTGCCAGCAGCCAGTCCGGGACTCGGGGGTCGGCTTTCTTT
CDR3: CASSQSGTRGSAFF
length: 14
J: TRBJ1-1
D: .
size: once
V: TRBV3-1/TRBV3-2

DNA: TGCGCCAGCAGTGAGCAGGGCAGCTCCTACGAGCAGTACTTC
CDR3: CASSEQGSSYEQYF
length: 14
J: TRBJ2-7
D: .
size: .
V: TRBV10-1

DNA: TGTGCCAGCAGCTCCGGGACTAGCGGGAGAGGAGATACGCAGTATTTT
CDR3: CASSSGTSGRGDTQYF
length: 16
J: TRBJ2-3
D: TRBD2
size: .
V: TRBV11-3

DNA: TGTGCCAGCAGCCTCCGGGACTCCGTCTACGAGCAGTACTTC
CDR3: CASSLRDSVYEQYF
length: 14
J: TRBJ2-7
D: .
size: .
V: TRBV7-9

DNA: TGTGCCAGCAGCCCCAGGGAGACCCAGTACTTC
CDR3: CASSPRETQYF
length: 11
J: TRBJ2-5
D: .
size: .
V: TRBV6-5

DNA: TGTGCCAGCAGCTCCGGACGGGGGGCAGGGATTCGTGCTGGAAACACCATATATTTT
CDR3: CASSSGRGAGIRAGNTIYF
length: 19
J: TRBJ1-3
D: .
size: .
V: TRBV7-6

DNA: TGTGCCAGCAGTTACACTAGTACAGGGGTCTATGGCTACACCTTC
CDR3: CASSYTSTGVYGYTF
length: 15
J: TRBJ1-2
D: TRBD1
size: .
V: TRBV6-5

DNA: TGTGCCAGCAGCCAAAGTGGGCAGGCCGGAGGGACCCAGTACTTC
CDR3: CASSQSGQAGGTQYF
length: 15
J: TRBJ2-5
D: .
size: .
V: TRBV3-1/TRBV3-2

DNA: TGTGCCAGCAGCCGAGGGCCTGAAGATACGCAGTATTTT
CDR3: CASSRGPEDTQYF
length: 13
J: TRBJ2-3
D: .
size: .
V: TRBV7-3

DNA: TGCAGTGCCAGCTCCTCCAGCGGGCAGTATTTT
CDR3: CSASSSSGQYF
length: 11
J: TRBJ2-3
D: .
size: .
V: TRBV20-1

DNA: TGTGCCAGCAGCTTGAACAATCCGGGGGAGGGCTATGGCTACACCTTC
CDR3: CASSLNNPGEGYGYTF
length: 16
J: TRBJ1-2
D: .
size: many
V: TRBV5-4

DNA: TGTGCCAGCAGCCCCGGGACAGGGGCCAGGAACGAGCAGTACTTC
CDR3: CASSPGTGARNEQYF
length: 15
J: TRBJ2-7
D: TRBD1
size: .
V: TRBV7-9

DNA: TGTGCCACCAGCAGAGATCCACGGACTAGCGGGATCCAAGAGACCCAGTACTTC
CDR3: CATSRDPRTSGIQETQYF
length: 18
J: TRBJ2-5
D: TRBD2
size: .
V: TRBV15

DNA: TGTGCCAGCAGACTAGCGGGGGGGACAGATACGCAGTATTTT
CDR3: CASRLAGGTDTQYF
length: 14
J: TRBJ2-3
D: TRBD2
size: .
V: TRBV11-2

DNA: TGTGCCATCAGTGAAGTCGGCGGCCAAGAGACCCAGTACTTC
CDR3: CAISEVGGQETQYF
length: 14
J: TRBJ2-5
D: .
size: once
V: TRBV10-3

DNA: TGTGCCAGCGGCCCGAGCAGGGGAACCGGGGAGCTGTTTTTT
CDR3: CASGPSRGTGELFF
length: 14
J: TRBJ2-2
D: .
size: .
V: TRBV6-6

DNA: TGTGCTAGTGGTTTGACCCTATACAGGGATCCCAATCAGCCCCAGCATTTT
CDR3: CASGLTLYRDPNQPQHF
length: 17
J: TRBJ1-5
D: .
size: .
V: TRBV12-5

DNA: TGTGCCAGCAGTCTAGCCAAAAACATTCAGTACTTC
CDR3: CASSLAKNIQYF
length: 12
J: TRBJ2-4
D: .
size: .
V: TRBV2

DNA: TGTGCCAGCAGCCATGGGACAGGGGGAACTGAAGCTTTCTTT
CDR3: CASSHGTGGTEAFF
length: 14
J: TRBJ1-1
D: TRBD1
size: .
V: TRBV3-1/TRBV3-2